This TCR beta chain was obtained from a study of glioma-infiltrating T cells. Findings and caveats of the study: Very few CDR3 sequences were shared between tissue and blood.

The CDR3 consists of 13 residues. V was trimmed by 2 bases and J by 5 bases, leaving 9 bases between them. CDR1 is MNHEY, CDR2 SVGEGT, per germline. Amplification of TCR alpha and beta CDR3 regions from RNA used iRepertoire nested multiplex PCR. TCRdb reanalysed the multiplex PCR reads using MiXCR and keeps one entry per CDR3 protein. The sample carries over 130,000 distinct CDR3 sequences, around 42% recorded once. Concerning this clonotype itself: The antigen remains unidentified.

V and J are TRBV6-2 or TRBV6-3 and TRBJ1-1; D remains ambiguous. Sequenced: glioma tissue, nonneoplastic brain tissue, or PBMCs (not recorded which). This receptor was obtained from a human donor with low-grade glioma or glioblastoma, undergoing nonglioma brain surgery, or in good health (not recorded which). CDR3 loop: CASSYGQETEAFF. The CDR3 coding sequence is TGTGCCAGCAGTTACGGCCAGGAAACTGAAGCTTTCTTT.